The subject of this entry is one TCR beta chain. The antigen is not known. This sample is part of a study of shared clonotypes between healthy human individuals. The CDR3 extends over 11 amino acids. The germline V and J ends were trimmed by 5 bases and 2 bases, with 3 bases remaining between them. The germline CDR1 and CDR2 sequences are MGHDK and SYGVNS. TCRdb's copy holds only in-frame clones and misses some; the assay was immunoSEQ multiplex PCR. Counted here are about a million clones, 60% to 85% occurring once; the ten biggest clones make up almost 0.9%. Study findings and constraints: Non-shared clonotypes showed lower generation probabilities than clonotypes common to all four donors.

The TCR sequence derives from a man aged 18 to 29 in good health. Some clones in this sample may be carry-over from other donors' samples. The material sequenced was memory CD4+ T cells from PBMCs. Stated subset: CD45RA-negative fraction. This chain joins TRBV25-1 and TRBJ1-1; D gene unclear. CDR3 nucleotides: TGTGCCAGCAGTACCAACACTGAAGCTTTCTTT. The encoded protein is CASSTNTEAFF.